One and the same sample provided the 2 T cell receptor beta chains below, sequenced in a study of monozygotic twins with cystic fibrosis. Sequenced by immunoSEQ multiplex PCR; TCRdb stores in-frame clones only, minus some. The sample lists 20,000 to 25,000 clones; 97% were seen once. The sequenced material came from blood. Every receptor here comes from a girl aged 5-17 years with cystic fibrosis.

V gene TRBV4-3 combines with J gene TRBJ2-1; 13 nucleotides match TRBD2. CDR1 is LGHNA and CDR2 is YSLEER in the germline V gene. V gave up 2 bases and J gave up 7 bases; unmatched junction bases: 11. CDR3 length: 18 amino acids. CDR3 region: CASSQTVLAGGSWNEQFF. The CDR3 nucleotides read TGCGCCAGCAGCCAAACCGTACTAGCGGGAGGGTCGTGGAATGAGCAGTTCTTC.

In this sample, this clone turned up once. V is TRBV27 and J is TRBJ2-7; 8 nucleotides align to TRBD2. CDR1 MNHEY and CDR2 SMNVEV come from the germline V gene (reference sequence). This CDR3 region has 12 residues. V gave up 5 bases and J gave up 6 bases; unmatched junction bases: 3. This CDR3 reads CASSPGGGEQYF. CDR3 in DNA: TGTGCCAGCAGTCCCGGGGGGGGCGAGCAGTACTTC.